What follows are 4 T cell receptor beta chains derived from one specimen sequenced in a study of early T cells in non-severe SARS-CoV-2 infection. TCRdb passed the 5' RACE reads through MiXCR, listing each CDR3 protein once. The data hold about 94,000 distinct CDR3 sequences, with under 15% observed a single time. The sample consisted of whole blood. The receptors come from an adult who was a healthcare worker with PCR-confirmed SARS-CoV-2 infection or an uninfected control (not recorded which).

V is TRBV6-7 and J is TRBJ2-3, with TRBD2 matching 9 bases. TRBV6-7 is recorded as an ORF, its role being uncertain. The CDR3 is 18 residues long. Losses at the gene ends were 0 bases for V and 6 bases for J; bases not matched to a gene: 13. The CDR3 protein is CASSYSMCGGDISDTQYF. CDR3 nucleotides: TGTGCCAGCAGTTACTCGATGTGCGGGGGGGATATCTCCGATACGCAGTATTTT.

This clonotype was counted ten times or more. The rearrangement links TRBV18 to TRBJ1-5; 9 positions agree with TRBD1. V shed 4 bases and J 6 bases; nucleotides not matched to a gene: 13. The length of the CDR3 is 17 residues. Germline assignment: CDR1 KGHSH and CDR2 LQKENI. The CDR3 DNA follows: TGTGCCAGCTCACGAGATTCCCCGGGACAGGGTTCTCAGCCCCAGCATTTT. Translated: CASSRDSPGQGSQPQHF.

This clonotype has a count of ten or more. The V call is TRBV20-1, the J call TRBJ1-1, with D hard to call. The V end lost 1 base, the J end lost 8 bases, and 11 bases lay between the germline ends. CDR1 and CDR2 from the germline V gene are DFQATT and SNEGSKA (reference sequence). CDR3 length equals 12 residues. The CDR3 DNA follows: TGCAGTGCTAGAGGGCCCCGCGCGGAAGCTTTCTTT. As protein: CSARGPRAEAFF.

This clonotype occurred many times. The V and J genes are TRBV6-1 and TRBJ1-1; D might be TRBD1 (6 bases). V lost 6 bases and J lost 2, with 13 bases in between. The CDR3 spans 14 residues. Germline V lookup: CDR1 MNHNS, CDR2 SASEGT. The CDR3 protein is CASRWGAENTEAFF. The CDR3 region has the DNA TGTGCCAGCAGATGGGGGGCAGAAAACACTGAAGCTTTCTTT.